Ten or more counts support the clone carrying this TCR beta chain. Its specificity is unknown. CDR1 and CDR2 from the germline V gene are LNHNV and YYDKDF (reference sequence). V was cut by 1 base and J by 5 bases, with 9 bases left in between. The CDR3 has 13 residues. One heparinised draw, averaging roughly 0.12 L, was taken per donor. This sample is drawn from a study of beta chain features in type 1 diabetes. The authors reverse transcribed all of the isolated RNA, so sequencing captured expressed TCRB transcripts. TCRdb keeps only in-frame clones here, not all; method: immunoSEQ multiplex PCR. Of around 300,000 clones in the sample, around 7.8% were seen once. Study-level findings and limits: The study notes PCR might favor shorter templates equally in patients and controls.

The clonotype comes from a woman aged 18-29 years in good health. Sequenced: central memory CD4+ T cells from blood. V is TRBV15 and J is TRBJ2-7; D is possibly TRBD1 or TRBD2 (6 bases each). The CDR3 loop reads CATSRGGAHEQYV. The CDR3 DNA is TGTGCCACCAGCAGAGGGGGGGCACACGAGCAGTACGTC.